A single sample is the source of the 27 T cell receptor beta chains below, sequenced in a study. Each CDR3 protein gets one entry after TCRdb re-called the 5' RACE reads with MiXCR. Of some 9,100 distinct CDR3 sequences in the sample, about 15% were seen once. Cells sorted as Tregs were CD4+, CD25+ and CD127-/low. The sequenced material came from Tregs sorted from blood. The receptors shown here come from a female donor with breast cancer.

This clonotype was counted between two and nine times. The rearrangement joins TRBV28 to TRBJ1-1; D gene unclear. CDR1 and CDR2 (germline): MDHEN, SYDVKM. The V end lost 6 bases, the J end lost 3 bases, and 14 bases lay between the germline ends. The CDR3 is 14 amino acids. The CDR3 DNA follows: TGTGCCAGCAGAAATATCGGGCGAGACACTGAAGCTTTCTTT. Translating gives CASRNIGRDTEAFF. Based on the CDR3 plus reference TRBV28 and TRBJ1-1, the full variable domain is DVKVTQSSRYLVKRTGEKVFLECVQDMDHENMFWYRQDPGLGLRLIYFSYDVKMKEKGDIPEGYSVSREKKERFSLILESASTNQTSMYLCASRNIGRDTEAFFGQGTRLTVV.

This chain links TRBV7-9 with TRBJ2-1; D unresolved. The V end was cut by 11 bases, the J end by 0 bases, with 11 bases between. Germline CDR1 and CDR2: SEHNR and FQNEAQ (reference sequence). The CDR3 totals 13 residues. The CDR3 DNA sequence: TGTGCCGGCACCTCATGCTCCTACAATGAGCAGTTCTTC. This encodes CAGTSCSYNEQFF.

Comments on this clonotype: One base away lies a much larger clone, so this may be a sequencing read error. The rearrangement joins TRBV24-1 to TRBJ2-1, with D possibly being TRBD1 (5 bases). The germline V gene has CDR1 KGHDR and CDR2 SFDVKD. The CDR3 spans 13 residues. The CDR3 loop reads CATSRGSYNEQCF. As DNA, the CDR3 is TGTGCCACCTCAAGGGGCTCCTACAATGAGCAGTGCTTC.

In its sample, this clonotype is medium-sized. The CDR3 DNA is TGCGCCAGCAGGGAGGAGAACACTGAAGCTTTCTTT. It specifies CASREENTEAFF. The J gene is TRBJ1-1, the V gene TRBV5-1; D is ambiguous. The CDR3 contains 12 residues. V lost 5 bases and J 1 base, leaving 6 bases between the germline ends. Germline CDR1 SGHRS, CDR2 YFSETQ. The whole variable domain, filled in from reference TRBV5-1 and TRBJ1-1, reads KAGVTQTPRYLIKTRGQQVTLSCSPISGHRSVSWYQQTPGQGLQFLFEYFSETQRNKGNFPGRFSGRQFSNSRSEMNVSTLELGDSALYLCASREENTEAFFGQGTRLTVV.

The rearrangement uses TRBV7-2 and TRBJ2-2; weak D call: TRBD1 (5 bases). Germline CDR1 reads SGHTA; CDR2 reads FQGNSA. The ends were cut back, 2 bases at V and 7 bases at J, with 20 bases in the middle. The CDR3 is made up of 17 amino acids. Written as DNA, the CDR3 is TGTGCCAGCAGCTTAAATCCCCCAGGGTTTGGTATCGGGGAGCTGTTTTTT. Translated, it gives CASSLNPPGFGIGELFF.

At least ten counts were recorded for this clonotype. V gene TRBV7-2 combines with J gene TRBJ2-2, with 7 bases aligning to TRBD2. V lost 5 bases and J lost 5; bases outside the gene matches: 8. The CDR3 totals 15 residues. Germline CDR1 and CDR2: SGHTA and FQGNSA. The CDR3 region has the DNA TGTGCCAGCAGCGCGAGCGGGGCGGGAACCGGGGAGCTGTTTTTT. Its protein product is CASSASGAGTGELFF.

In this sample, this clonotype turned up many times. The chain links TRBV5-1 to TRBJ1-1; D unclear. Germline CDR1 SGHRS, CDR2 YFSETQ. V was shortened by 0 bases and J by 3 bases, with 15 bases between the two germline ends. This CDR3 contains 16 residues. The CDR3 here is CASSLAFRGADTEAFF. The CDR3 region has the DNA TGCGCCAGCAGCTTGGCCTTCCGGGGAGCAGACACTGAAGCTTTCTTT.

This clonotype is termed medium-sized. The rearrangement links TRBV12-3 or TRBV12-4 to TRBJ2-3; no firm D call. Trimming left V 4 bases short and J 2 bases short, with 7 bases between. The CDR3 totals 13 residues. CDR3 protein: CASSWAFTDTQYF. Here the CDR3 DNA reads TGTGCCAGCAGTTGGGCCTTCACAGATACGCAGTATTTT.

On this clonotype: This CDR3 fails to terminate in the conserved phenylalanine or tryptophan, so it likely reflects a read error. It is unclear where the CDR3 begins or ends on the DNA, so no DNA is shown, and the CDR3 is as TCRdb lists it. The V and J genes are TRBV28 and TRBJ2-2; the D call TRBD2 from the table was never checked on the DNA. The CDR3 totals 17 residues, both ends included. The germline V gene has CDR1 MDHEN and CDR2 SYDVKM. Here the CDR3 reads CASSLWGGSKLAGELLL.

This clonotype was counted only a few times. A clone one base away is much larger, so this may be a read error. The rearrangement uses TRBV4-1 and TRBJ1-2, with D possibly matching TRBD1 (5 bases). The CDR3 loop spans 17 amino acids. Germline-derived CDR1 and CDR2 are MGHRA and YSYEKL. Trimming left V 4 bases short and J 1 base short, with 19 bases between. CDR3 coding DNA: TGCGCCAGCAGCCCCCCGACAGTCCGGGGATATAACTATGGCTACACCTTC. As protein: CASSPPTVRGYNYGYTF.

This clonotype turned up a few times. The chain uses TRBV24-1 and TRBJ2-3; 7 bases are a match to TRBD1. V lost 5 bases and J lost 2; bases outside the gene matches: 6. The CDR3 extends over 15 amino acids. From germline, CDR1 is KGHDR and CDR2 SFDVKD. The DNA for the CDR3 is TGTGCCACCAGTGGTCGCACAGGGGTCACAGATACGCAGTATTTT. It specifies CATSGRTGVTDTQYF.

V gene TRBV6-2 or TRBV6-3 combines with J gene TRBJ2-6; 8 bases are a match to TRBD1. This CDR3 has 16 residues. The trim removed 0 bases at V and 3 bases at J, leaving 1 base unmatched. Germline loops: CDR1 MNHEY, CDR2 SVGEGT. The CDR3 loop reads CASSYSTGVGANVLTF. The CDR3 coding sequence is TGTGCCAGCAGTTACTCGACAGGGGTTGGGGCCAACGTCCTGACTTTC.

The chain has TRBV5-1 and TRBJ2-2; D is unresolved. Per germline, CDR1 SGHRS and CDR2 YFSETQ. The CDR3 has 14 amino acids. The V end lost 0 bases, the J end lost 0 bases, and 3 bases lay between the germline ends. The CDR3 DNA sequence: TGCGCCAGCAGCTTGGCAGCGAACACCGGGGAGCTGTTTTTT. As protein: CASSLAANTGELFF. The complete variable domain, with remaining parts taken from reference TRBV5-1 and TRBJ2-2, reads KAGVTQTPRYLIKTRGQQVTLSCSPISGHRSVSWYQQTPGQGLQFLFEYFSETQRNKGNFPGRFSGRQFSNSRSEMNVSTLELGDSALYLCASSLAANTGELFFGEGSRLTVL.

In its sample, this clonotype is medium-sized (0.01 to 0.1%). The gene calls are TRBV20-1 and TRBJ1-1, with D possibly being TRBD1 (5 bases). The germline V gene encodes CDR1 DFQATT and CDR2 SNEGSKA (reference sequence). This CDR3 contains 13 residues. CDR3 amino acids: CSGAGNLGTEAFF. CDR3 bases: TGCAGCGGGGCAGGGAATTTGGGCACTGAAGCTTTCTTT.

This clonotype is medium-sized. The J gene is TRBJ1-4, the V gene TRBV9; D is unclear. Germline CDR1 and CDR2: SGDLS and YYNGEE. The V and J ends lost 0 bases and 7 bases respectively, with 13 bases between them. This CDR3 spans 15 amino acids. CDR3 region: CASSVGVGLGEKLFF. The CDR3 nucleotides read TGTGCCAGCAGCGTAGGCGTAGGGTTGGGTGAAAAACTGTTTTTT.

In this sample, this clonotype turned up many times. This chain uses TRBV27 with TRBJ2-3; 12 nucleotides line up with TRBD2. With 4 bases clipped from V and 6 bases from J, the junction kept 8 bases outside the gene matches. The CDR3 totals 16 residues. The germline V gene encodes CDR1 MNHEY and CDR2 SMNVEV (reference sequence). CDR3 residues: CASSSRLAGVPDTQYF. The CDR3 coding sequence is TGTGCCAGCAGTTCCCGACTAGCGGGAGTCCCCGATACGCAGTATTTT.

This clonotype was recorded at least ten times. The V call is TRBV6-5, the J call TRBJ1-2, with D hard to call. CDR3 length: 12 residues. Per germline, CDR1 MNHEY and CDR2 SVGAGI. Between the trimmed V and J ends, which lost 4 bases and 4 bases, there was a span of 7 bases. CDR3 protein: CASSSFTYGYTF. The CDR3 DNA sequence: TGTGCCAGCAGTTCTTTTACCTATGGCTACACCTTC.

In its sample, this clonotype was seen many times. CDR3 amino acids: CASSFDRGSYEQYF. CDR3 nucleotides: TGCGCCAGCAGCTTTGACAGGGGTTCGTACGAGCAGTACTTC. The J gene is TRBJ2-7, the V gene TRBV5-1, with 8 bases matching TRBD1. Germline values: CDR1 SGHRS, CDR2 YFSETQ. Unmatched junction bases numbered 5, after V lost 2 bases and J lost 4 bases. The CDR3 is 14 residues long.

Relative to its sample, this clonotype is medium-sized. The V and J genes are TRBV2 and TRBJ1-1; weak D call: TRBD1 (6 bases). The ends were cut back, 7 bases at V and 7 bases at J, with 13 bases in the middle. The CDR3 loop spans 12 amino acids. Germline loops: CDR1 SNHLY, CDR2 FYNNEI. The CDR3 reads CASKYRAREAFF. In DNA, the CDR3 is TGTGCCAGCAAGTACAGGGCGCGTGAAGCTTTCTTT.

This clonotype is medium-sized. The chain recombines TRBV4-1 with TRBJ2-5; perhaps D is TRBD1 or TRBD2 (5 bases each). The CDR3 runs 15 residues. V shed 4 bases and J shed 5 bases, with 17 bases lying between them. CDR1 is MGHRA, CDR2 YSYEKL, per germline. This CDR3 reads CASSRRVGVYETQYF. CDR3 bases: TGCGCCAGCAGCCGCCGGGTGGGGGTGTATGAGACCCAGTACTTC.

The chain couples TRBV29-1 to TRBJ1-2; possibly TRBD1 for D (5 bases). V lost 8 bases and J lost 6, with 13 bases in between. Germline V CDR1 and CDR2: SQVTM, ANQGSEA. This CDR3 contains 11 residues. The chain's CDR3 is CSTVVGDGYTF. The CDR3 nucleotides read TGCAGCACTGTTGTGGGGGATGGCTACACCTTC.

This clonotype came up many times. The chain couples TRBV12-3 or TRBV12-4 to TRBJ2-3, with 7 bases identical to TRBD1. The CDR3 spans 12 residues. Trimming cost V 3 bases and J 12 bases; bases outside gene matches: 6. The CDR3 reads CASSFDRALQYF. The CDR3 nucleotides are TGTGCCAGCAGTTTCGACAGGGCGTTACAGTATTTT.

The sample holds many counts of this clonotype. This chain uses TRBV2 with TRBJ1-1, with unresolved D. This CDR3 spans 14 amino acids. The V and J ends lost 6 bases and 4 bases respectively, with 15 bases between them. Germline V gene lookup returns CDR1 SNHLY and CDR2 FYNNEI. The CDR3 bases are TGTGCCAGCAGGGGTTCCAGCGTGATCACTGAAGCTTTCTTT. It encodes CASRGSSVITEAFF.

The V and J genes are TRBV3-1 and TRBJ2-7; TRBD2 is a possible D gene (5 bases). V gave up 0 bases and J gave up 3 bases, with 9 bases separating them. Germline V CDR1 and CDR2: LGHDT, YNNKEL (reference sequence). This CDR3 contains 14 residues. CDR3 amino acids: CASSQENSGYEQYF. CDR3 DNA sequence: TGTGCCAGCAGCCAAGAAAACAGCGGCTACGAGCAGTACTTC.

This clonotype is medium-sized by share. The CDR3 here is CASREGGGGYNEQFF. Written as DNA, the CDR3 is TGTGCCAGCAGAGAAGGTGGCGGGGGGTACAATGAGCAGTTCTTC. The V and J genes are TRBV7-3 and TRBJ2-1, with TRBD2 matching 8 bases. Losses at the gene ends were 6 bases for V and 4 bases for J; bases not matched to a gene: 8. The CDR3 contains 15 residues. Germline CDR1 reads SGHTA; CDR2 reads FQGTGA.

At least ten counts were recorded for this clonotype. The V call is TRBV7-9, the J call TRBJ2-7; the match to TRBD1 covers 9 bases. The trim removed 5 bases at V and 4 bases at J, leaving 9 bases unmatched. Looked up from germline, CDR1 is SEHNR and CDR2 is FQNEAQ (reference sequence). The CDR3 is 15 amino acids. The CDR3 loop reads CASSPLGQGFYEQYF. In nucleotides, the CDR3 is TGTGCCAGCAGCCCCCTTGGACAGGGGTTTTACGAGCAGTACTTC.

This clonotype was recorded many times. This chain uses TRBV5-5 with TRBJ1-4; D possibly corresponds to TRBD1 (6 bases). CDR1 is SGHKS, CDR2 YYEKEE, per germline (reference sequence). V was trimmed by 0 bases and J by 10 bases, leaving 22 bases between them. The CDR3 contains 17 residues. In DNA form, the CDR3 reads TGTGCCAGCAGCTTGGGAGGACCGGGGGGCGCGAGGGGAAAACTGTTTTTT. The encoded protein is CASSLGGPGGARGKLFF.